This passage covers 5 T cell receptor beta chains from one sample sequenced in a study of T cell responses to AZD1222 COVID-19 vaccine. Only in-frame clones appear in the TCRdb table, and some are missing; sequencing was by immunoSEQ multiplex PCR. The sample comprises about 190,000 clones, approximately 91% of which are singletons, and over 0.85% rests with the top ten. Sample: peripheral blood, taken on day 0 of AZD1222 vaccination. Receptors were obtained from an adult in good health.

The chain joins TRBV18 to TRBJ1-2, with TRBD1 identical over 8 bases. The CDR3 has 14 residues. V lost 1 base, J lost 5 bases, and 3 bases stayed unmatched. The V gene's germline CDR1 is KGHSH and CDR2 LQKENI. The CDR3 loop is CASSPLGQEYGYTF. As DNA, the CDR3 is TGTGCCAGCTCACCACTGGGACAGGAATATGGCTACACCTTC.

The V call is TRBV9, the J call TRBJ2-2; possible D gene TRBD1, 5 bases. V was pared by 0 bases and J by 7 bases, with 13 bases between. The CDR3 has 15 residues. CDR1 and CDR2 (germline): SGDLS, YYNGEE. The CDR3 DNA sequence: TGTGCCAGCAGCGTAGCTTATGGGGCCGACGGGGAGCTGTTTTTT. It codes for CASSVAYGADGELFF.

This sequence joins TRBV18 and TRBJ2-1, with TRBD2 matching 8 bases. Trimming cost V 3 bases and J 6 bases; bases outside gene matches: 1. CDR1 KGHSH and CDR2 LQKENI come from the germline V gene. CDR3 length: 13 amino acids. This CDR3 reads CASSPLAGNEQFF. The CDR3 region has the DNA TGTGCCAGCTCACCCCTAGCGGGCAATGAGCAGTTCTTC.

This CDR3 is CASSIAANGYTF. The CDR3 DNA follows: TGTGCCAGTAGTATAGCTGCGAATGGCTACACCTTC. V usage is TRBV19 and J usage is TRBJ1-2, with D unclear. The V end was cut by 1 base, the J end by 6 bases, with 6 bases between. Per the germline V gene, CDR1 is LNHDA and CDR2 is SQIVND (reference sequence). This CDR3 contains 12 residues.

The gene calls are TRBV18 and TRBJ2-7; D might be TRBD1 (5 bases). The CDR3 sequence is 14 residues long. CDR1 and CDR2 (germline): KGHSH, LQKENI. The V end lost 3 bases, the J end lost 1 base, and 10 bases lay between the germline ends. As DNA, the CDR3 is TGTGCCAGCTCACCCGCGACAGAGTCCTACGAGCAGTACTTC. Its translation is CASSPATESYEQYF.